The rows below give T cell receptor beta chains drawn from one sample of a study of blood T cells in healthy people across ages. TCRdb reanalysed the 5' RACE reads using MiXCR and keeps one entry per CDR3 protein. This sample has over 1,500,000 distinct CDR3 sequences, with around half found just once. The specimen sequenced was blood. The receptor set was obtained from a woman aged 35 to 49 in good health. Both conserved end residues are part of each CDR3.

cdr3_length: 13; v_call: TRBV4-2; j_call: TRBJ1-2; cdr3_aa: CASSRPESVGYTF
cdr3_length: 11; v_call: TRBV6-2/TRBV6-3; j_call: -; cdr3_aa: CASRESDEQYF
cdr3_length: 12; v_call: TRBV5-1; j_call: TRBJ2-3; cdr3_aa: CASSMSDSTQYF
cdr3_length: 14; v_call: TRBV13; j_call: TRBJ2-7; cdr3_aa: CASSLGNWPYEQYF
cdr3_length: 19; v_call: TRBV24-1; j_call: -; cdr3_aa: CATSDLPAGSRSSYNEQYF
cdr3_length: 15; v_call: TRBV27; j_call: -; cdr3_aa: CASTNIPSSYNEQYF
cdr3_length: 13; v_call: TRBV27; j_call: TRBJ2-5; cdr3_aa: CASSSFRVGEQYF
cdr3_length: 15; v_call: TRBV7-9; j_call: TRBJ1-1; cdr3_aa: CASSFYRGTNTEAFF
cdr3_length: 17; v_call: TRBV28; j_call: TRBJ2-7; cdr3_aa: CASSPYNHRDTLYEQYF
cdr3_length: 16; v_call: TRBV6-5; j_call: TRBJ2-6; cdr3_aa: CASSYEGGPGANVLTF
cdr3_length: 14; v_call: TRBV5-1; j_call: TRBJ2-1; cdr3_aa: CASSHYSTPKEQFF
cdr3_length: 16; v_call: TRBV28; j_call: TRBJ2-7; cdr3_aa: CASSTIGQGVSREQYF
cdr3_length: 13; v_call: TRBV12-3/TRBV12-4; j_call: TRBJ2-3; cdr3_aa: CASAAASTDTQYF
cdr3_length: 16; v_call: TRBV4-2; j_call: TRBJ2-3; cdr3_aa: CASSTRQGTNTDTQYF
cdr3_length: 12; v_call: TRBV20-1; j_call: TRBJ2-7; cdr3_aa: CSAGIQGLEQYF
cdr3_length: 14; v_call: TRBV12-3/TRBV12-4; j_call: TRBJ1-5; cdr3_aa: CASSSDSGNQPQHF
cdr3_length: 17; v_call: TRBV4-2; j_call: TRBJ1-2; cdr3_aa: CASSQDFGTDINYGYTF
cdr3_length: 15; v_call: TRBV28; j_call: TRBJ1-2; cdr3_aa: CASSPYYPLQGSYTF
cdr3_length: 14; v_call: TRBV5-1; j_call: TRBJ1-6; cdr3_aa: CASSLGVDHSPLHF
cdr3_length: 14; v_call: TRBV5-1; j_call: TRBJ2-3; cdr3_aa: CASNSKGALDTQYF
cdr3_length: 14; v_call: TRBV20-1; j_call: -; cdr3_aa: CSARRLAASYEQYF
cdr3_length: 13; v_call: TRBV20-1; j_call: TRBJ2-5; cdr3_aa: CSARVAGAGTQYF
cdr3_length: 14; v_call: TRBV5-1; j_call: TRBJ1-2; cdr3_aa: CASSDVRVSYGYTF
cdr3_length: 14; v_call: TRBV15; j_call: TRBJ2-1; cdr3_aa: CATSRDRQGDEQFF
cdr3_length: 16; v_call: TRBV7-2; j_call: TRBJ2-3; cdr3_aa: CASSPRTSGRTDTQYF
cdr3_length: 12; v_call: TRBV6-6; j_call: TRBJ1-4; cdr3_aa: CASSQTGGKLFF
cdr3_length: 14; v_call: TRBV7-8; j_call: TRBJ2-7; cdr3_aa: CASSHTGNSYEQYF
cdr3_length: 14; v_call: TRBV5-1; j_call: TRBJ2-7; cdr3_aa: CASSVHEGPYEQYF
cdr3_length: 17; v_call: TRBV14; j_call: TRBJ2-4; cdr3_aa: CASSQEFKEVAKNIQYF
cdr3_length: 17; v_call: TRBV14; j_call: TRBJ2-5; cdr3_aa: CASSQVSTGEGPETQYF
cdr3_length: 15; v_call: TRBV29-1; j_call: TRBJ1-1; cdr3_aa: CSVIPPGWANTEAFF
cdr3_length: 13; v_call: TRBV27; j_call: TRBJ2-5; cdr3_aa: CASSAEAGGAQYF
cdr3_length: 16; v_call: TRBV12-3/TRBV12-4; j_call: TRBJ2-6; cdr3_aa: CASSRGTGTGANVLTF
cdr3_length: 19; v_call: TRBV4-3; j_call: TRBJ2-5; cdr3_aa: CASSQDPLGLAGAQETQYF
cdr3_length: 15; v_call: TRBV4-2; j_call: TRBJ2-1; cdr3_aa: CASSYWTGEYNEQFF